This entry lists 31 T cell receptor beta chains sequenced from one sample in a study of T cell changes during pregnancy in multiple sclerosis. Here immunoSEQ multiplex PCR was the method, and the copy in TCRdb shows in-frame clones only, minus some. The data contain just under 95,000 clones, 92% of them singletons. The sequences come from peripheral blood, collected in the first trimester of pregnancy. These receptors were collected from a female donor with multiple sclerosis, enrolled in a pregnancy study.

To note about this clone: The same CDR3 can be traced to other DNA sequences in this sample. V and J are TRBV9 and TRBJ2-3, with 9 positions matching TRBD1. This CDR3 is 14 amino acids long. Germline loops: CDR1 SGDLS, CDR2 YYNGEE. V gave up 2 bases and J gave up 3 bases; unmatched junction bases: 1. The CDR3 DNA sequence: TGTGCCAGCAGCGTCGGGACAGGGACAGATACGCAGTATTTT. Residues: CASSVGTGTDTQYF.

The J gene is TRBJ1-1, the V gene TRBV19; 8 nucleotides agree with TRBD1. CDR1 is LNHDA, CDR2 SQIVND, per germline (reference sequence). With V trimmed by 9 bases and J by 1 base, 13 bases remained unmatched. The length of the CDR3 is 16 residues. CDR3 loop: CASCRGPTGANTEAFF. The CDR3 DNA is TGTGCCAGCTGTCGAGGGCCGACAGGGGCGAACACTGAAGCTTTCTTT.

The CDR3 nucleotides read TGCGCCAGCAGCCAAGGCGAGGAGCTGTTTTTT. Translated: CASSQGEELFF. The chain carries TRBV4-1 and TRBJ2-2, with unresolved D. Trimming took off 1 base at V and 10 bases at J, with 4 bases between the two ends. The germline gives CDR1 MGHRA, CDR2 YSYEKL. This CDR3 is 11 amino acids long.

The V gene is TRBV2, the J gene TRBJ2-2; D is unclear. V lost 4 bases and J 5 bases, leaving 5 bases between the germline ends. The germline gives CDR1 SNHLY, CDR2 FYNNEI. There are 12 residues in the CDR3. For the CDR3, the DNA is TGTGCCAGCAGTGTTCAGACCGGGGAGCTGTTTTTT. Translation gives CASSVQTGELFF.

This chain uses TRBV28 with TRBJ2-7; 7 bases match TRBD1. CDR1 and CDR2 from the germline V gene are MDHEN and SYDVKM. V gave up 7 bases and J gave up 2 bases; unmatched junction bases: 5. This CDR3 region has 13 residues. The CDR3 here is CASTHRGAYEQYF. The CDR3 coding sequence is TGTGCCAGCACCCACAGGGGCGCCTACGAGCAGTACTTC. The full variable domain, its missing parts supplied by reference TRBV28 and TRBJ2-7, is DVKVTQSSRYLVKRTGEKVFLECVQDMDHENMFWYRQDPGLGLRLIYFSYDVKMKEKGDIPEGYSVSREKKERFSLILESASTNQTSMYLCASTHRGAYEQYFGPGTRLTVT.

Here the CDR3 reads CASRRQPMYQETQYF. The CDR3 DNA follows: TGCGCCAGCAGGAGACAGCCCATGTACCAAGAGACCCAGTACTTC. V usage is TRBV5-1 and J usage is TRBJ2-5; D might be TRBD1 (5 bases). The CDR3 spans 15 residues. The germline V gene encodes CDR1 SGHRS and CDR2 YFSETQ. Trimming pared 5 bases from V and 0 bases from J, leaving 14 bases between. The full variable domain, rest sourced from reference TRBV5-1 and TRBJ2-5, is KAGVTQTPRYLIKTRGQQVTLSCSPISGHRSVSWYQQTPGQGLQFLFEYFSETQRNKGNFPGRFSGRQFSNSRSEMNVSTLELGDSALYLCASRRQPMYQETQYFGPGTRLLVL.

This clone appeared a single time. This chain joins TRBV6-1 and TRBJ2-6; D is perhaps TRBD1 (5 bases). CDR3 length equals 17 residues. V lost 2 bases and J lost 3, with 14 bases in between. In germline, CDR1 is MNHNS, CDR2 SASEGT. CDR3 in DNA: TGTGCCAGCAGTGAAATGTTTTCAGGGATTGGGGCCAACGTCCTGACTTTC. It is translated as CASSEMFSGIGANVLTF.

The chain uses TRBV28 and TRBJ2-2; 13 nucleotides align to TRBD2. CDR3 length: 19 residues. The V segment lost 5 bases and the J segment 5 bases; nucleotides outside the gene matches: 14. Looked up from germline, CDR1 is MDHEN and CDR2 is SYDVKM. The CDR3 DNA is TGTGCCAGCAGTCCTACGCCCGCCGGGACTAGCGGGAATACCGGGGAGCTGTTTTTT. This translates into CASSPTPAGTSGNTGELFF.

V gene TRBV19 combines with J gene TRBJ1-5; the D gene is possibly TRBD1 (5 bases). Germline lookup yields CDR1 LNHDA and CDR2 SQIVND (reference sequence). The V gene lost 1 base and the J gene lost 1 base, with 8 bases spanning the gap. The CDR3 is 15 residues long. The CDR3 sequence is CASSIAGGSNQPQHF. Written as DNA, the CDR3 is TGTGCCAGTAGTATAGCGGGGGGGAGCAATCAGCCCCAGCATTTT.

This chain connects TRBV5-1 to TRBJ2-5; 10 nucleotides agree with TRBD1. This CDR3 contains 17 residues. Germline lookup yields CDR1 SGHRS and CDR2 YFSETQ. Trimming at V came to 1 base and at J to 4 bases, leaving 10 bases not matched to a gene. The CDR3 sequence is CASSLLPGQGTGETQYF. The CDR3 DNA is TGCGCCAGCAGCTTGTTACCGGGACAGGGGACGGGAGAGACCCAGTACTTC.

The J gene is TRBJ2-7, the V gene TRBV14, with TRBD2 identical over 7 bases. J lost 2 bases, V lost 0 bases, and 4 bases had no gene match. The CDR3 is 15 residues long. The V gene's germline CDR1 is SGHDN and CDR2 FVKESK. The CDR3 DNA is TGTGCCAGCAGCCAAGAATCGGGGGGACCCTACGAGCAGTACTTC. This encodes CASSQESGGPYEQYF.

This clone was counted once. The V gene is TRBV4-1, the J gene TRBJ2-3; 8 bases are a match to TRBD2. The CDR3 runs to 14 residues. With 6 bases clipped from V and 5 bases from J, the junction kept 7 bases outside the gene matches. Germline CDR1 and CDR2: MGHRA and YSYEKL. The CDR3 DNA reads TGCGCCAGCAGGGGAGCGGGAGCTCTAGATACGCAGTATTTT. Amino acids: CASRGAGALDTQYF.

V and J are TRBV2 and TRBJ2-5; TRBD2 might be the D (6 bases). Germline V gene lookup returns CDR1 SNHLY and CDR2 FYNNEI. The V end lost 7 bases, the J end lost 1 base, and 10 bases lay between the germline ends. The CDR3 runs 13 residues. This chain's CDR3 is CASIGGSQETQYF. The CDR3 DNA sequence: TGTGCCAGCATTGGGGGGAGCCAAGAGACCCAGTACTTC.

This rearrangement joins TRBV7-9 to TRBJ2-3, with 7 bases lining up with TRBD2. Germline lookup yields CDR1 SEHNR and CDR2 FQNEAQ (reference sequence). The CDR3 is 16 amino acids. V lost 7 bases, J lost 0 bases, and 10 bases stayed unmatched. In DNA form, the CDR3 reads TGTGCCAGCACCACGTCTAGCGGAATTAGCACAGATACGCAGTATTTT. This codes for CASTTSSGISTDTQYF.

Comments on this clone: One end of the junction is discordant with germline, which a read error may explain. This rearrangement joins TRBV7-7 to TRBJ1-1; D is uncertain. Germline V CDR1 and CDR2: SSHAT, FNYEAQ (reference sequence). The CDR3 spans 19 residues. The CDR3 nucleotides are TGTGCTAGCAGCTTAGTATCGACGGGGATTGTAGGTGTGGACACTGAAGCTTTCTTT. It is translated as CASSLVSTGIVGVDTEAFF.

The J gene is TRBJ1-2, the V gene TRBV4-1; D not certain. CDR3 size: 13 residues. Deletions cut 1 base from V and 3 bases from J, with 6 bases between. Germline V gene lookup returns CDR1 MGHRA and CDR2 YSYEKL. The CDR3 spells CASSQASYYGYTF. For the CDR3, the DNA is TGCGCCAGCAGCCAAGCCAGTTACTATGGCTACACCTTC.

The CDR3 DNA reads TGTGCCAGCAGCGTGGCCGGGACAGCCAACACCGGGGAGCTGTTTTTT. Protein product: CASSVAGTANTGELFF. The J gene is TRBJ2-2, the V gene TRBV5-8; 7 bases are shared with TRBD1. CDR1 is SGHTS and CDR2 is YDEGEE in the germline V gene. This CDR3 is 16 amino acids long. Trimming at V came to 4 bases and at J to 2 bases, leaving 8 bases not matched to a gene.

The CDR3, as DNA: TGTGCCAGCGGCGGCACAGGGCTCCTCTCCTACGAGCAGTACTTC. Protein: CASGGTGLLSYEQYF. The chain is built from TRBV25-1 and TRBJ2-7; possibly TRBD1 for D (6 bases). Germline V gives CDR1 MGHDK, CDR2 SYGVNS. The V gene lost 8 bases and the J gene lost 0 bases, with 17 bases spanning the gap. CDR3 size: 15 residues.

This clone has a single count. The chain carries TRBV7-2 and TRBJ2-1; maybe TRBD2 (6 bases). CDR1 SGHTA and CDR2 FQGNSA come from the germline V gene. CDR3 length: 15 amino acids. The V gene lost 2 bases and the J gene lost 2 bases, with 10 bases spanning the gap. CDR3 residues: CASSLFGRPYNEQFF. The CDR3 DNA reads TGTGCCAGCAGCTTATTCGGGAGACCCTACAATGAGCAGTTCTTC.

The DNA of the CDR3 is TGTGCCAGCAGCTGGGGGACAGGGGGAGTCGACGGCTACACCTTC. Its translation: CASSWGTGGVDGYTF. This chain joins TRBV5-8 and TRBJ1-2; TRBD1 agrees at 11 bases. V lost 3 bases and J lost 8; bases outside the gene matches: 9. The CDR3 loop spans 15 amino acids. Germline assignment: CDR1 SGHTS and CDR2 YDEGEE. Full variable domain (rest looked up from reference TRBV5-8 and TRBJ1-2): EAGVTQSPTHLIKTRGQQATLRCSPISGHTSVYWYQQALGLGLQFLLWYDEGEERNRGNFPPRFSGRQFPNYSSELNVNALELEDSALYLCASSWGTGGVDGYTFGSGTRLTVV.

This chain joins TRBV7-9 and TRBJ2-7; a possible D gene is TRBD2 (5 bases). The CDR3 runs to 13 residues. V gave up 5 bases and J gave up 7 bases, with 15 bases separating them. Germline V CDR1 and CDR2: SEHNR, FQNEAQ (reference sequence). Written as DNA, the CDR3 is TGTGCCAGCAGCCGCGGACTCCCTGGGGAGCAGTACTTC. Translation gives CASSRGLPGEQYF.

This chain links TRBV5-4 with TRBJ2-2; TRBD1 agrees at 11 bases. CDR1 and CDR2 from the germline V gene are SGHNT and YYREEE (reference sequence). The CDR3 length is 16 residues. V shed 3 bases, J shed 7 bases, and the junction held 8 bases outside the gene matches. The CDR3 protein is CASSWTGGAGGGELFF. CDR3 nucleotide sequence: TGTGCCAGCAGCTGGACAGGGGGCGCAGGGGGCGGGGAGCTGTTTTTT.

This clone appeared once. The chain uses TRBV7-9 and TRBJ2-2; weak D call: TRBD2 (6 bases). CDR1 and CDR2 from the germline V gene are SEHNR and FQNEAQ (reference sequence). The CDR3 length is 16 residues. V gave up 1 base and J gave up 10 bases, with 19 bases separating them. Written as DNA, the CDR3 is TGTGCCAGCAGCTTAGACGGGAGCCCCCCCGGGAAGGAGCTGTTTTTT. Translated: CASSLDGSPPGKELFF.

The chain joins TRBV30 to TRBJ2-2; possible D gene TRBD2, 6 bases. This CDR3 contains 15 residues. Trimming stripped 0 bases from V and 7 bases from J, with 15 bases between. CDR1 and CDR2 (germline): GTSNPN, SVGIG (reference sequence). The CDR3 nucleotides are TGTGCCTGGAGTGTACGGAGGGATCGGGTCGGGGAGCTGTTTTTT. It is translated as CAWSVRRDRVGELFF.

This rearrangement joins TRBV19 to TRBJ2-5; TRBD1 aligns across 7 bases. CDR1 is LNHDA and CDR2 is SQIVND in the germline V gene (reference sequence). Trimming cost V 0 bases and J 5 bases; bases outside gene matches: 9. The CDR3 has 16 residues. The CDR3 bases are TGTGCCAGTAGTATAGACCCTCGAGGGGGCCGGGAGACCCAGTACTTC. This encodes CASSIDPRGGRETQYF.

The rearrangement joins TRBV5-4 to TRBJ2-3; 7 bases line up with TRBD2. The J segment lost 4 bases and the V segment lost 0 bases, leaving 5 bases of the junction unmatched. This CDR3 region has 15 residues. In germline, CDR1 is SGHNT, CDR2 YYREEE (reference sequence). CDR3 region: CASSLGGGWADTQYF. The DNA for the CDR3 is TGTGCCAGCAGCTTGGGGGGAGGGTGGGCAGATACGCAGTATTTT.

The chain combines TRBV4-1 with TRBJ1-5; a weak D match, TRBD1 (5 bases). The germline gives CDR1 MGHRA, CDR2 YSYEKL. The CDR3 covers 15 residues. V was pared by 0 bases and J by 9 bases, with 15 bases between. CDR3 in amino acids: CASSQEYRPLGPQHF. DNA for the CDR3: TGCGCCAGCAGCCAAGAATACAGGCCCCTGGGGCCCCAGCATTTT.

The V and J genes are TRBV6-1 and TRBJ1-2, with TRBD1 as a possible D gene (5 bases). The germline V and J ends were trimmed by 3 bases and 4 bases, with 12 bases remaining between them. The CDR3 runs to 14 residues. The V gene's germline CDR1 is MNHNS and CDR2 SASEGT. This CDR3 reads CASSESGGIYGYTF. The CDR3 region has the DNA TGTGCCAGCAGTGAGTCGGGGGGTATCTATGGCTACACCTTC.

A single count supports this clone. CDR3: CASTRGTYNEQFF. The CDR3 region has the DNA TGTGCCAGCACCCGGGGGACTTACAATGAGCAGTTCTTC. The V gene is TRBV13, the J gene TRBJ2-1; maybe TRBD2 (6 bases). This CDR3 has 13 residues. Trimming stripped 7 bases from V and 4 bases from J, with 11 bases between. Germline V gene lookup returns CDR1 PRHDT and CDR2 FYEKMQ (reference sequence).

The J gene is TRBJ2-7, the V gene TRBV6-5; 13 nucleotides align to TRBD2. V lost 6 bases to trimming and J lost 4 bases; unmatched junction nucleotides: 3. The CDR3 contains 14 residues. Germline V lookup: CDR1 MNHEY, CDR2 SVGAGI. The CDR3 coding sequence is TGTGCCAGCAGCAGGACTAGCGGGAGATACGAGCAGTACTTC. This gives the protein CASSRTSGRYEQYF.

V and J are TRBV9 and TRBJ2-6, with 14 bases fitting TRBD2. The CDR3 runs to 18 residues. Germline CDR1 is SGDLS and CDR2 is YYNGEE. Trimming removed 4 bases from V and 3 bases from J; junction bases left unmatched: 6. The CDR3 here is CASSSGLAGDYGANVLTF. As DNA, the CDR3 is TGTGCCAGCAGCTCGGGACTAGCGGGAGATTATGGGGCCAACGTCCTGACTTTC.